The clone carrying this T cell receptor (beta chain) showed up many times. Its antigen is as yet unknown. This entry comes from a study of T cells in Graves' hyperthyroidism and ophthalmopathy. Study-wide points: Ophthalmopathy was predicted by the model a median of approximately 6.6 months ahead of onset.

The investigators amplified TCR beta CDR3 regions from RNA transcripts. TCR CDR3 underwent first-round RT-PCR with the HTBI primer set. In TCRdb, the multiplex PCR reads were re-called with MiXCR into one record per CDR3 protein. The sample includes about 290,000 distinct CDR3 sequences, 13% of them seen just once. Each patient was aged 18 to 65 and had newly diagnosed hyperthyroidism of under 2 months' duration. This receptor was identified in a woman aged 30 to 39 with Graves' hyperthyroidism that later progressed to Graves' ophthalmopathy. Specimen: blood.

CDR3 amino acids: CASRSGDSTDTQYF. CDR3 nucleotide sequence: TGTGCCAGCAGGAGCGGGGATAGCACAGATACGCAGTATTTT. The gene calls are TRBV28 and TRBJ2-3, with 7 bases that match TRBD2. This CDR3 has 14 amino acids. Unmatched junction bases numbered 3, after V lost 6 bases and J lost 0 bases. In germline, CDR1 is MDHEN, CDR2 SYDVKM.